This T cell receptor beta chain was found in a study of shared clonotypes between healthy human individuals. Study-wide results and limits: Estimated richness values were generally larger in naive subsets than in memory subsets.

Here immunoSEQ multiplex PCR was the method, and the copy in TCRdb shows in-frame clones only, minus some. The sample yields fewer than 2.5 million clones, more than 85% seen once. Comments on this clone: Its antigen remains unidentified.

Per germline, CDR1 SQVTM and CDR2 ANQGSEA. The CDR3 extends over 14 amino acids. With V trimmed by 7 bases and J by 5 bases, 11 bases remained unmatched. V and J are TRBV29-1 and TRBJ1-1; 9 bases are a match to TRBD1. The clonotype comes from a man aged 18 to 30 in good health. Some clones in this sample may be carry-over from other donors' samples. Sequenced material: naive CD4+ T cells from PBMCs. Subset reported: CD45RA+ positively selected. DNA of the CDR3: TGCAGCGCGGTGGGACAGGGAGGTGGAACTGAAGCTTTCTTT. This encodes CSAVGQGGGTEAFF.